This TCR beta chain was sequenced during a study of T cells in Graves' hyperthyroidism and ophthalmopathy. Study details: It was at initial diagnosis, before any treatment, that peripheral blood was collected.

General observations from the study: Blood also held most thyroid clonotypes expanded beyond 0.001.

The TCR beta CDR3 regions underwent amplification using RNA transcripts as the source. Using the HTBI primer set, a first-round RT-PCR was run on the TCR CDR3. TCRdb re-derived calls from the multiplex PCR reads in MiXCR, one entry per CDR3 protein. The data hold approximately 330,000 distinct CDR3 sequences, with about an eighth observed a single time. This clonotype was found many times. Its target is not known. This CDR3 comprises 14 residues. V was pared by 0 bases and J by 4 bases, with 9 bases between. Germline values: CDR1 MNHEY, CDR2 SVGAGI. Ophthalmopathy patients had Clinical Activity Score at least 3, NOSPECS grade at least 4, duration under 3 months.

J is TRBJ1-1 and V is TRBV6-5; no definite D call. Sequenced material: blood. This TCR was recovered from a woman aged 40 to 50 with Graves' ophthalmopathy. CDR3 sequence (DNA): TGTGCCAGCAGTTACTCCCATCAAGTCACTGAAGCTTTCTTT. Translating it yields CASSYSHQVTEAFF.